The 23 T cell receptor beta chains below all came from one sample that was sequenced in a study of identical twins. A single record per CDR3 protein comes from TCRdb applying MiXCR to the 5' RACE reads. Here the sample spans fewer than 650,000 distinct CDR3 sequences, 9.6% being singletons. These data were also filed under a second study, of yellow fever vaccine responses in identical twins.

What was sequenced was PBMCs. The receptors stem from a woman aged 18-29 years in good health.

The sample holds a few counts of this clonotype. This chain joins TRBV12-3 or TRBV12-4 and TRBJ2-3; 10 bases map to TRBD2. This CDR3 has 16 amino acids. Trimming cost V 3 bases and J 0 bases; bases outside gene matches: 3. DNA for the CDR3: TGTGCCAGCAGTTTTCTAGCGGGGGTGAGCACAGATACGCAGTATTTT. Residues: CASSFLAGVSTDTQYF.

The CDR3 DNA reads TGCAGTGCTAGAACAGCAATGTGGGGGGCGTACGAGCAGTACTTC. Amino acid sequence: CSARTAMWGAYEQYF. The J gene is TRBJ2-7, the V gene TRBV20-1; D might be TRBD1 or TRBD2, each matching 6 bases. The V end lost 2 bases, the J end lost 4 bases, and 18 bases lay between the germline ends. Germline loops: CDR1 DFQATT, CDR2 SNEGSKA (reference sequence). This CDR3 contains 15 residues.

This clonotype was observed at least ten times. The chain has TRBV29-1 and TRBJ1-1, with D tentatively TRBD1 (5 bases). V shed 7 bases and J shed 1 base, with 7 bases lying between them. The length of the CDR3 is 11 residues. Germline V gene lookup returns CDR1 SQVTM and CDR2 ANQGSEA. The CDR3 spells CSGGENTEAFF. The CDR3 DNA follows: TGCAGCGGGGGGGAGAACACTGAAGCTTTCTTT.

In its sample, this clonotype was seen many times. This chain joins TRBV28 and TRBJ2-1; tentatively, D is TRBD1 (5 bases). V lost 9 bases to trimming and J lost 13 bases, with 19 bases between them. The germline V gene encodes CDR1 MDHEN and CDR2 SYDVKM. The CDR3 consists of 12 residues. The CDR3 region is CASQGTVGSQFF. The CDR3 DNA reads TGTGCCAGTCAGGGCACTGTGGGATCTCAGTTCTTC.

The chain is built from TRBV5-8 and TRBJ2-7; D is perhaps TRBD1 (6 bases). The CDR3 contains 12 residues. The V gene's germline CDR1 is SGHTS and CDR2 YDEGEE. The CDR3 DNA follows: TGTGGGACGACAGGCTACTCCTACGAGCAGTACTTC. It codes for CGTTGYSYEQYF.

A few counts support this clonotype. The rearrangement joins TRBV7-9 to TRBJ2-3, with D maybe TRBD2 (6 bases). The CDR3 contains 16 residues. The germline V gene has CDR1 SEHNR and CDR2 FQNEAQ (reference sequence). Trimming pared 5 bases from V and 2 bases from J, leaving 17 bases between. The CDR3 sequence is CASSLQGWRDTDTQYF. For the CDR3, the DNA is TGTGCCAGCAGCCTCCAGGGTTGGAGGGACACAGATACGCAGTATTTT.

This clonotype was seen only a few times. This rearrangement joins TRBV28 to TRBJ2-1; 9 bases map to TRBD1. V shed 6 bases, J shed 3 bases, and the junction held 9 bases outside the gene matches. Germline V gene lookup returns CDR1 MDHEN and CDR2 SYDVKM. CDR3 length equals 16 residues. The CDR3 loop reads CASSTSGTGYYNEQFF. DNA for the CDR3: TGTGCCAGCAGCACCTCCGGGACAGGGTACTACAATGAGCAGTTCTTC.

The chain links TRBV5-1 to TRBJ2-6; possibly TRBD2 for D (6 bases). Germline V gene data show CDR1 as SGHRS and CDR2 as YFSETQ. CDR3 length equals 21 residues. Between the trimmed V and J ends, which lost 1 base and 2 bases, there was a span of 25 bases. The CDR3 region has the DNA TGCGCCAGCAGCTTGCCGGGCCGGGACTCGAATGTAGCGGCTGGGGCCAACGTCCTGACTTTC. Its protein product is CASSLPGRDSNVAAGANVLTF.

In this sample, this clonotype turned up many times. The V and J genes are TRBV4-3 and TRBJ2-2; no clear D gene. Trimming left V 2 bases short and J 2 bases short, with 6 bases between. The CDR3 is made up of 14 amino acids. Germline V gene sequence: CDR1 LGHNA, CDR2 YSLEER. The CDR3 here is CASSQRQNTGELFF. The CDR3, as DNA: TGCGCCAGCAGCCAACGCCAAAACACCGGGGAGCTGTTTTTT.

This clonotype appeared a few times. J is TRBJ2-7 and V is TRBV27; D is ambiguous. The germline V gene has CDR1 MNHEY and CDR2 SMNVEV (reference sequence). This CDR3 spans 14 amino acids. V lost 3 bases, J lost 8 bases, and 17 bases lay in between. The chain's CDR3 is CASSLEGNKYKQYF. In DNA, the CDR3 is TGTGCCAGCAGTTTGGAAGGGAATAAATACAAGCAGTACTTC.

This clonotype was seen at least ten times. V gene TRBV5-1 combines with J gene TRBJ2-5, with a weak D call TRBD2 (6 bases). With 2 bases removed from V and 5 bases from J, the gap between germline ends came to 10 bases. Germline CDR1 SGHRS, CDR2 YFSETQ. CDR3 length equals 13 residues. This CDR3 is CASSFRLGETQYF. CDR3 DNA: TGCGCCAGCAGCTTCCGACTAGGCGAGACCCAGTACTTC.

This clonotype was recorded at least ten times. This chain uses TRBV12-3 or TRBV12-4 with TRBJ1-5; possible D gene TRBD1, 6 bases. The CDR3 spans 13 residues. Trimming took off 8 bases at V and 1 base at J, with 9 bases between the two ends. This chain's CDR3 is CASGGQSNQPQHF. CDR3 nucleotide sequence: TGTGCCAGCGGGGGGCAGAGCAATCAGCCCCAGCATTTT.

The J gene is TRBJ2-4, the V gene TRBV11-2; 10 bases line up with TRBD2. J lost 1 base, V lost 5 bases, and 11 bases had no gene match. Germline V CDR1 and CDR2: SGHAT, FQNNGV. This CDR3 comprises 18 residues. The CDR3 region has the DNA TGTGCCAGCAGCCGTATAGCGGGAGGCCTTAGGGCCAAAAACATTCAGTACTTC. It yields the protein CASSRIAGGLRAKNIQYF.

V usage is TRBV11-2 and J usage is TRBJ2-1; D gene uncertain. This CDR3 spans 16 amino acids. V shed 5 bases and J shed 7 bases, with 21 bases lying between them. Per germline, CDR1 SGHAT and CDR2 FQNNGV. The CDR3 sequence is CASSTPPPGLGNEQFF. The CDR3 DNA reads as TGTGCCAGCAGCACACCCCCCCCCGGCTTGGGGAATGAGCAGTTCTTC.

The genes are TRBV7-2 and TRBJ2-1; TRBD2 aligns across 11 bases. This CDR3 has 16 residues. The germline V gene encodes CDR1 SGHTA and CDR2 FQGNSA. The V and J ends lost 5 bases and 6 bases, in that order; junction bases with no gene match: 9. CDR3 coding DNA: TGTGCCAGCAGCCCACACGGGCTAGCGGGAGGCAATGAGCAGTTCTTC. Protein: CASSPHGLAGGNEQFF.

The chain uses TRBV7-8 and TRBJ2-6; D is undetermined. There are 13 residues in the CDR3. Per the germline V gene, CDR1 is SGHVS and CDR2 is FQNEAQ. Between the trimmed V and J ends, which lost 8 bases and 3 bases, there was a span of 8 bases. In nucleotides, the CDR3 is TGTGCCAGCCGAGTAGGTGGGGCCAACGTCCTGACTTTC. This codes for CASRVGGANVLTF.

This clonotype was seen a few times. V and J are TRBV12-3 or TRBV12-4 and TRBJ2-5; either TRBD1 or TRBD2 may fit D (5 bases each). V was cut by 1 base and J by 5 bases, with 20 bases left in between. The CDR3 is 17 amino acids. CDR3 region: CASSLGGPMSFGETQYF. The CDR3 coding sequence is TGTGCCAGCAGTTTAGGGGGACCAATGTCCTTCGGGGAGACCCAGTACTTC.

A few counts support this clonotype. The chain has TRBV4-1 and TRBJ2-1, with D perhaps being TRBD1 or TRBD2 (5 bases each). This CDR3 contains 15 residues. CDR1 is MGHRA, CDR2 YSYEKL, per germline. Trimming left V 5 bases short and J 8 bases short, with 19 bases between. DNA for the CDR3: TGCGCCAGCAGCGACAGTACTCAAGGGACCCATGAGCAGTTCTTC. Translated, it gives CASSDSTQGTHEQFF.

V is TRBV29-1 and J is TRBJ2-7; D call uncertain. The germline CDR1 and CDR2 sequences are SQVTM and ANQGSEA. Between the trimmed V and J ends, which lost 4 bases and 1 base, there was a span of 8 bases. The CDR3 spans 12 residues. The CDR3 here is CSVVSRSYEQYF. The CDR3 bases are TGCAGCGTTGTGAGCCGGTCCTACGAGCAGTACTTC.

This clonotype was counted many times. The rearrangement joins TRBV29-1 to TRBJ2-2, with D unclear. This CDR3 contains 12 residues. The germline V gene encodes CDR1 SQVTM and CDR2 ANQGSEA. Trimming removed 5 bases from V and 4 bases from J, with 8 bases in between. The CDR3 reads CSVSTFTGELFF. The CDR3 nucleotides are TGCAGCGTTTCTACTTTCACCGGGGAGCTGTTTTTT.

The chain employs TRBV7-9 and TRBJ2-1; no definite D call. CDR3 length: 13 amino acids. V dropped 8 bases and J dropped 0 bases, with 8 bases sitting between them. The germline V gene encodes CDR1 SEHNR and CDR2 FQNEAQ (reference sequence). CDR3 in amino acids: CASVDSSYNEQFF. Here the CDR3 DNA reads TGTGCCAGCGTCGATAGCTCCTACAATGAGCAGTTCTTC.

In its sample, this clonotype was seen a few times. The chain is built from TRBV7-6 and TRBJ1-4; no clear D gene. The V and J ends lost 0 bases and 8 bases respectively, with 13 bases between them. The CDR3 consists of 15 residues. Per germline, CDR1 SGHVS and CDR2 FNYEAQ. CDR3 DNA: TGTGCCAGCAGCTTAGCGGACTGGACGGACGAAAAACTGTTTTTT. Translating gives CASSLADWTDEKLFF.

In its sample, this clonotype was seen many times. The chain carries TRBV7-9 and TRBJ2-1; 9 bases are a match to TRBD2. Per germline, CDR1 SEHNR and CDR2 FQNEAQ (reference sequence). The CDR3 has 17 residues. V was clipped by 5 bases and J by 0 bases; unmatched bases: 8. CDR3 sequence reads: CASSPQTAGGSYNEQFF. The CDR3 coding sequence is TGTGCCAGCAGCCCTCAAACAGCGGGAGGCTCCTACAATGAGCAGTTCTTC.